Listed below are T cell receptor beta chains from one sample, sequenced in a study of blood T cells in healthy people across ages. Via MiXCR, TCRdb re-called the 5' RACE reads, giving one row per CDR3 protein. The table lists 1.5 million to 2 million distinct CDR3 sequences, approximately 30% of them singletons. The sample comprised blood. The origin of the receptors is a woman under 40 in good health. Each CDR3 is given with its conserved first and last residue. D genes are given only for firm matches. Clone size is stated in some rows and not others, as once, few, many or a class when expanded.

J gene: TRBJ2-1; D gene: -; clone size: few; V gene: TRBV12-3/TRBV12-4; CDR3 protein: CASTPRELVNEQFF; CDR3 DNA: TGTGCCAGCACTCCTAGGGAACTGGTCAATGAGCAGTTCTTC
J gene: TRBJ2-1; D gene: TRBD1; clone size: few; V gene: TRBV3-1; CDR3 protein: CASSQPTGGSHNEQFF; CDR3 DNA: TGTGCCAGCAGCCAACCGACAGGGGGGTCCCACAATGAGCAGTTCTTC
J gene: TRBJ2-3; D gene: TRBD2; clone size: many; V gene: TRBV29-1; CDR3 protein: CSVTSGSSTDTQYF; CDR3 DNA: TGCAGCGTAACTAGCGGGTCTAGCACAGATACGCAGTATTTT
J gene: TRBJ1-5; D gene: -; clone size: -; V gene: TRBV20-1; CDR3 protein: CSATAWGNQPQHF; CDR3 DNA: TGCAGTGCGACCGCCTGGGGGAATCAGCCCCAGCATTTT
J gene: TRBJ2-3; D gene: -; clone size: -; V gene: TRBV7-2; CDR3 protein: CASSPHRGSTDTQYF; CDR3 DNA: TGTGCCAGCAGCCCACATCGAGGGAGCACAGATACGCAGTATTTT
J gene: TRBJ2-2; D gene: TRBD2; clone size: few; V gene: TRBV11-2; CDR3 protein: CASSLLGGGPTGELFF; CDR3 DNA: TGTGCCAGTAGCTTATTGGGCGGGGGGCCCACCGGGGAGCTGTTTTTT
J gene: TRBJ2-3; D gene: TRBD2; clone size: -; V gene: TRBV27; CDR3 protein: CASSPRGTTWDTQYF; CDR3 DNA: TGTGCCAGCAGTCCCCGCGGGACTACCTGGGATACGCAGTATTTT
J gene: TRBJ2-1; D gene: -; clone size: -; V gene: TRBV5-4; CDR3 protein: CASSSLPDEQFF; CDR3 DNA: TGTGCCAGCAGCTCCCTTCCGGATGAGCAGTTCTTC
J gene: TRBJ2-5; D gene: -; clone size: -; V gene: TRBV2; CDR3 protein: CASNYMETQYF; CDR3 DNA: TGTGCCAGCAATTACATGGAGACCCAGTACTTC
J gene: TRBJ2-7; D gene: TRBD1; clone size: few; V gene: TRBV6-5; CDR3 protein: CASSGAGTGVREQYF; CDR3 DNA: TGTGCCAGCAGTGGCGCCGGGACAGGCGTGCGGGAGCAGTACTTC
J gene: TRBJ1-2; D gene: -; clone size: few; V gene: TRBV5-1; CDR3 protein: CTSSSGSVLYGYTF; CDR3 DNA: TGCACCAGCAGCTCCGGCAGCGTCTTATATGGCTACACCTTC
J gene: TRBJ2-7; D gene: TRBD1; clone size: -; V gene: TRBV5-1; CDR3 protein: CASSSAVSGTGARLGYEQYF; CDR3 DNA: TGCGCCAGCAGCTCGGCCGTCTCTGGGACAGGGGCACGTTTAGGTTACGAGCAGTACTTC
J gene: TRBJ2-1; D gene: -; clone size: few; V gene: TRBV5-1; CDR3 protein: CASSLISGADEQFF; CDR3 DNA: TGCGCCAGCAGCTTGATATCAGGGGCGGATGAGCAGTTCTTC
J gene: TRBJ1-2; D gene: -; clone size: many; V gene: TRBV30; CDR3 protein: CAWSTGPGYTF; CDR3 DNA: TGTGCCTGGAGTACTGGCCCGGGCTACACCTTC
J gene: TRBJ1-2; D gene: -; clone size: few; V gene: TRBV6-6; CDR3 protein: CASSAPASEGYGYTF; CDR3 DNA: TGTGCCAGCAGCGCCCCGGCTTCCGAGGGCTATGGCTACACCTTC
J gene: TRBJ1-1; D gene: -; clone size: -; V gene: TRBV20-1; CDR3 protein: CSATSPGTEDTEAFF; CDR3 DNA: TGCAGTGCTACGAGCCCCGGGACGGAGGACACTGAAGCTTTCTTT
J gene: TRBJ2-7; D gene: TRBD1; clone size: many; V gene: TRBV28; CDR3 protein: CASSPGQVKYEQYF; CDR3 DNA: TGTGCCAGTTCCCCGGGACAGGTTAAATACGAGCAGTACTTC
J gene: TRBJ2-1; D gene: -; clone size: many; V gene: TRBV14; CDR3 protein: CASSVRGSYNEQFF; CDR3 DNA: TGTGCCAGCAGCGTGCGGGGCTCCTACAATGAGCAGTTCTTC
J gene: TRBJ2-4; D gene: -; clone size: -; V gene: TRBV11-3; CDR3 protein: CASSPGGKGIQYF; CDR3 DNA: TGTGCCAGCAGTCCAGGTGGTAAAGGGATTCAGTACTTC
J gene: TRBJ2-7; D gene: TRBD1; clone size: few; V gene: TRBV25-1; CDR3 protein: CASSDPGQGHEQYF; CDR3 DNA: TGTGCCAGCAGCGACCCGGGACAGGGCCACGAGCAGTACTTC
J gene: TRBJ2-5; D gene: TRBD2; clone size: few; V gene: TRBV7-9; CDR3 protein: CASSSGLPEETQYF; CDR3 DNA: TGTGCCAGCAGCTCGGGACTACCAGAAGAGACCCAGTACTTC
J gene: TRBJ2-4; D gene: -; clone size: many; V gene: TRBV20-1; CDR3 protein: CSARDGTAGTNIQYF; CDR3 DNA: TGCAGTGCTAGAGATGGCACTGCTGGCACAAACATTCAGTACTTC
J gene: TRBJ2-7; D gene: -; clone size: once; V gene: TRBV20-1; CDR3 protein: CSAPPQGPYEQYF; CDR3 DNA: TGCAGTGCTCCGCCTCAGGGTCCCTACGAGCAGTACTTC
J gene: TRBJ1-2; D gene: TRBD1; clone size: many; V gene: TRBV12-3/TRBV12-4; CDR3 protein: CASSSGGFNYGYTF; CDR3 DNA: TGTGCCAGCAGTTCAGGGGGCTTTAACTATGGCTACACCTTC
J gene: TRBJ1-2; D gene: -; clone size: -; V gene: TRBV7-2; CDR3 protein: CASSSRGQTYGYTF; CDR3 DNA: TGTGCCAGCAGCTCAAGAGGACAGACCTATGGCTACACCTTC
J gene: TRBJ2-7; D gene: -; clone size: few; V gene: TRBV5-1; CDR3 protein: CASTPSGAAYSYNEQYF; CDR3 DNA: TGCGCCAGCACGCCATCAGGCGCGGCCTATTCCTACAATGAGCAGTACTTC
J gene: TRBJ2-1; D gene: TRBD2; clone size: -; V gene: TRBV12-3/TRBV12-4; CDR3 protein: CASSPGRGANEQFF; CDR3 DNA: TGTGCCAGCAGCCCTGGGAGGGGAGCCAATGAGCAGTTCTTC
J gene: TRBJ1-5; D gene: -; clone size: few; V gene: TRBV28; CDR3 protein: CASSREMEEDQPQHF; CDR3 DNA: TGTGCCAGCAGCCGCGAGATGGAGGAGGATCAGCCCCAGCATTTT
J gene: TRBJ2-7; D gene: -; clone size: many; V gene: TRBV6-5; CDR3 protein: CASSYSPWNEQYF; CDR3 DNA: TGTGCCAGCAGTTACTCGCCTTGGAACGAGCAGTACTTC
J gene: TRBJ2-1; D gene: -; clone size: -; V gene: TRBV12-3/TRBV12-4; CDR3 protein: CASSPNRDHEQFF; CDR3 DNA: TGTGCCAGCAGCCCCAATAGGGATCATGAGCAGTTCTTC
J gene: TRBJ2-6; D gene: -; clone size: -; V gene: TRBV6-5; CDR3 protein: CASSYVGRANVLTF; CDR3 DNA: TGTGCCAGCAGTTACGTGGGACGAGCCAACGTCCTGACTTTC
J gene: TRBJ2-3; D gene: -; clone size: few; V gene: TRBV7-2; CDR3 protein: CASSAEDYGAQYF; CDR3 DNA: TGTGCCAGCAGCGCCGAGGACTACGGCGCGCAGTATTTT
J gene: TRBJ2-1; D gene: TRBD2; clone size: many; V gene: TRBV27; CDR3 protein: CASSYGRSGGISYNEQFF; CDR3 DNA: TGTGCCAGCAGTTACGGAAGAAGCGGGGGAATCTCCTACAATGAGCAGTTCTTC
J gene: TRBJ2-5; D gene: -; clone size: many; V gene: TRBV20-1; CDR3 protein: CSASRGQETQYF; CDR3 DNA: TGCAGTGCTAGTCGGGGTCAGGAGACCCAGTACTTC
J gene: TRBJ2-2; D gene: -; clone size: once; V gene: TRBV6-5; CDR3 protein: CASQKGRNTGELFF; CDR3 DNA: TGTGCATCTCAGAAGGGCCGAAATACCGGGGAGCTGTTTTTT
J gene: TRBJ1-6; D gene: TRBD1; clone size: few; V gene: TRBV20-1; CDR3 protein: CSAREAGGISPLHF; CDR3 DNA: TGCAGTGCTAGAGAGGCAGGGGGCATTTCACCCCTCCACTTT
J gene: TRBJ2-7; D gene: TRBD1; clone size: -; V gene: TRBV20-1; CDR3 protein: CSATTGGLSYEQYF; CDR3 DNA: TGCAGTGCGACTACAGGGGGCCTCTCCTACGAGCAGTACTTC
J gene: TRBJ2-1; D gene: TRBD2; clone size: -; V gene: TRBV4-1; CDR3 protein: CASSQEGAGAYSDEQFF; CDR3 DNA: TGCGCCAGCAGCCAAGAGGGAGCGGGGGCCTACTCGGATGAGCAGTTCTTC
J gene: TRBJ2-1; D gene: -; clone size: -; V gene: TRBV20-1; CDR3 protein: CSAPAHLHNEQFF; CDR3 DNA: TGCAGTGCTCCGGCACACCTACACAATGAGCAGTTCTTC
J gene: TRBJ2-5; D gene: -; clone size: -; V gene: TRBV29-1; CDR3 protein: CSVADSGRETQYF; CDR3 DNA: TGCAGCGTTGCCGACAGTGGACGAGAGACCCAGTACTTC
J gene: TRBJ2-1; D gene: -; clone size: few; V gene: TRBV18; CDR3 protein: CASSPTNGLYNEQFF; CDR3 DNA: TGTGCCAGCTCACCAACTAATGGACTGTACAATGAGCAGTTCTTC
J gene: TRBJ1-5; D gene: TRBD1; clone size: few; V gene: TRBV20-1; CDR3 protein: CSARSDRDQPQHF; CDR3 DNA: TGCAGTGCTAGGTCGGACAGGGATCAGCCCCAGCATTTT
J gene: TRBJ2-7; D gene: -; clone size: -; V gene: TRBV19; CDR3 protein: CASSQTGAIEQYF; CDR3 DNA: TGTGCCAGTAGTCAAACGGGAGCGATCGAGCAGTACTTC
J gene: TRBJ2-1; D gene: -; clone size: -; V gene: TRBV29-1; CDR3 protein: CSGGATGYNEQFF; CDR3 DNA: TGCAGCGGCGGGGCTACGGGGTACAATGAGCAGTTCTTC
J gene: TRBJ2-1; D gene: -; clone size: many; V gene: TRBV7-9; CDR3 protein: CASSLDRTEQFF; CDR3 DNA: TGTGCCAGCAGCTTAGACAGGACTGAGCAGTTCTTC
J gene: TRBJ2-1; D gene: TRBD1; clone size: -; V gene: TRBV7-9; CDR3 protein: CASRAGQGAYEQFF; CDR3 DNA: TGTGCCAGCAGAGCGGGACAGGGGGCGTATGAGCAGTTCTTC
J gene: TRBJ2-1; D gene: -; clone size: many; V gene: TRBV5-1; CDR3 protein: CASSLVGFDEQFF; CDR3 DNA: TGCGCCAGCAGCTTGGTGGGGTTCGATGAGCAGTTCTTC
J gene: TRBJ2-7; D gene: -; clone size: many; V gene: TRBV12-3/TRBV12-4; CDR3 protein: CASSYGAQEQYF; CDR3 DNA: TGTGCCAGCAGTTACGGGGCGCAAGAGCAGTACTTC
J gene: TRBJ2-7; D gene: TRBD2; clone size: -; V gene: TRBV27; CDR3 protein: CASRFRTSGQVYNEQYF; CDR3 DNA: TGTGCCAGCAGATTTAGGACTAGCGGGCAAGTTTACAATGAGCAGTACTTC
J gene: TRBJ1-6; D gene: -; clone size: few; V gene: TRBV3-1; CDR3 protein: CASSQIRGNSPLHF; CDR3 DNA: TGTGCCAGCAGCCAGATCAGGGGAAATTCACCCCTCCACTTT
J gene: TRBJ1-5; D gene: -; clone size: -; V gene: TRBV6-6; CDR3 protein: CANSSRYGTDSNQPQHF; CDR3 DNA: TGTGCCAACAGTTCCCGATACGGGACGGATAGCAATCAGCCCCAGCATTTT
J gene: TRBJ2-7; D gene: -; clone size: few; V gene: TRBV12-3/TRBV12-4; CDR3 protein: CASSPDWEQYF; CDR3 DNA: TGTGCCAGCAGTCCAGACTGGGAGCAGTACTTC
J gene: TRBJ2-1; D gene: TRBD2; clone size: -; V gene: TRBV19; CDR3 protein: CSSNPGLQYNEQFF; CDR3 DNA: TGTTCCAGTAATCCGGGACTACAATACAATGAGCAGTTCTTC
J gene: TRBJ2-5; D gene: TRBD2; clone size: few; V gene: TRBV2; CDR3 protein: CASSDQVERLADKETQYF; CDR3 DNA: TGTGCCAGCAGTGACCAGGTGGAGAGACTAGCGGATAAAGAGACCCAGTACTTC
J gene: TRBJ2-5; D gene: TRBD2; clone size: -; V gene: TRBV5-1; CDR3 protein: CASSCSGRGETQYF; CDR3 DNA: TGCGCCAGCAGCTGCAGCGGGAGGGGTGAGACCCAGTACTTC
J gene: TRBJ2-3; D gene: -; clone size: -; V gene: TRBV21-1; CDR3 protein: CASSWGRGADTDTQYF; CDR3 DNA: -
J gene: TRBJ2-7; D gene: TRBD2; clone size: -; V gene: TRBV20-1; CDR3 protein: CSGGGAEYNEQYF; CDR3 DNA: TGCAGTGGCGGGGGGGCCGAATACAATGAGCAGTACTTC
J gene: TRBJ2-2; D gene: TRBD2; clone size: -; V gene: TRBV7-7; CDR3 protein: CASSPMGVQAGELFF; CDR3 DNA: TGTGCCAGCAGCCCCATGGGGGTTCAAGCGGGAGAGCTGTTTTTT
J gene: TRBJ2-5; D gene: TRBD2; clone size: many; V gene: TRBV20-1; CDR3 protein: CSAREGLAGVGETQYF; CDR3 DNA: TGCAGTGCTAGAGAGGGACTAGCGGGGGTGGGGGAGACCCAGTACTTC